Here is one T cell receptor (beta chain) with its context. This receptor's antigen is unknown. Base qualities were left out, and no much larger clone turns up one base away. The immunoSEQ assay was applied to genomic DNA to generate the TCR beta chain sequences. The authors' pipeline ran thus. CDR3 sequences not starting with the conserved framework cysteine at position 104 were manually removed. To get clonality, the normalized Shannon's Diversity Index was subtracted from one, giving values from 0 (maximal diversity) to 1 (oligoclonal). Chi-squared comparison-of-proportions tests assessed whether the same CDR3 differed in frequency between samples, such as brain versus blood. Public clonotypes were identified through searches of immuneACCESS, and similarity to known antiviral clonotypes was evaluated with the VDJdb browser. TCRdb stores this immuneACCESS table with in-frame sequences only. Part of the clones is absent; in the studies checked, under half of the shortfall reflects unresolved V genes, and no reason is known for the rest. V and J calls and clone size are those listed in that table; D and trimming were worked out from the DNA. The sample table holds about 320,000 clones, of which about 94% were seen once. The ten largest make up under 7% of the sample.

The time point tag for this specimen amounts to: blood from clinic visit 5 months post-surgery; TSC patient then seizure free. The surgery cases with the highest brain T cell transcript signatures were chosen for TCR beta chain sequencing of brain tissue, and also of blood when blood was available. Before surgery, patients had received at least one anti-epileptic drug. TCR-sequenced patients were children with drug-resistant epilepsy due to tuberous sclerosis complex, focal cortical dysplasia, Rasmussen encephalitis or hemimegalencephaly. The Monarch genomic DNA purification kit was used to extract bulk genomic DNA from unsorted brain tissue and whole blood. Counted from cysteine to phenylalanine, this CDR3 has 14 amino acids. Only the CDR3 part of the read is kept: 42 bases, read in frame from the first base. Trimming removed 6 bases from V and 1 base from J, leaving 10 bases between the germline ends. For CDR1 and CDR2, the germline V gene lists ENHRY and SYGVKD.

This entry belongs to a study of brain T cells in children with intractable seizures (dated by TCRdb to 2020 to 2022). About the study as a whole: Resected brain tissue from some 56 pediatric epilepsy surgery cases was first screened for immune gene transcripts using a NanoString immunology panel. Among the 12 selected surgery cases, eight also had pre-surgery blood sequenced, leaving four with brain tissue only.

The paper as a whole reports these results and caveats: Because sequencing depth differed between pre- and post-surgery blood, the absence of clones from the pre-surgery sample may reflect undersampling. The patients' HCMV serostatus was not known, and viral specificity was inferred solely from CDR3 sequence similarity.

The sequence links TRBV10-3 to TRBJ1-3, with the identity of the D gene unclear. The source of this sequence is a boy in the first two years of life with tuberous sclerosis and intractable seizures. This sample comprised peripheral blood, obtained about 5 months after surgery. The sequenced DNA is TGTGCCATCAGCGTAGGGAGGTCTGGAAACACCATATATTTT. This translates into CAISVGRSGNTIYF.